The 16 T cell receptor beta chains presented below share a single source sample, sequenced in a study of blood T cells in healthy people across ages. Primers used in a second PCR of roughly 7 to 12 cycles were a sample-barcoded 5' primer and a J-beta primer mix. TCRdb reprocessed the 5' RACE reads with MiXCR, giving one entry per CDR3 protein. Among under 850,000 distinct CDR3 sequences, roughly 40% were seen once, and the ten largest hold approximately 12%. Sequencing input: blood. These receptors all stem from a man aged 18 to 30 in good health.

The table lists this clonotype with many counts. V is TRBV7-2 and J is TRBJ2-3; 7 bases line up with TRBD2. The CDR3 has 21 residues. Germline lookup yields CDR1 SGHTA and CDR2 FQGNSA. V shed 2 bases and J 2 bases; nucleotides not matched to a gene: 22. The DNA for the CDR3 is TGTGCCAGCAGCTTATTCACTCTATCCCGGACCGGACTAGGGTCCACAGATACGCAGTATTTT. Its protein is CASSLFTLSRTGLGSTDTQYF.

The table lists this clonotype with a few counts. This chain joins TRBV6-2 or TRBV6-3 and TRBJ1-5, with D unclear. The V and J ends lost 2 bases and 1 base respectively, with 6 bases between them. There are 14 residues in the CDR3. Per germline, CDR1 MNHEY and CDR2 SVGEGT. The DNA of the CDR3 is TGTGCCAGCAGTTACACACGGAGCAATCAGCCCCAGCATTTT. Translated: CASSYTRSNQPQHF.

The V call is TRBV10-3, the J call TRBJ2-1; no clear D gene. V gave up 0 bases and J gave up 10 bases, with 13 bases separating them. The CDR3 is 14 amino acids. CDR1 is ENHRY and CDR2 is SYGVKD in the germline V gene. The CDR3 DNA reads as TGTGCCATCAGTGAGTCGGTGATCTCCTACGAGCAGTTCTTC. It is translated as CAISESVISYEQFF.

In regard to this clonotype: An end of the junction does not agree with germline; a read error may underlie this. Here the CDR3 reads CASSLANSPPHF. CDR3 in DNA: TGTGCCAGCAGTTTAGCCAATTCACCCCCCCACTTT. The chain is built from TRBV12-3 or TRBV12-4 and TRBJ1-6; D is ambiguous. There are 12 residues in the CDR3.

The rearrangement joins TRBV27 to TRBJ1-5; 7 nucleotides line up with TRBD1. Germline V gene sequence: CDR1 MNHEY, CDR2 SMNVEV (reference sequence). After removal of 4 bases from V and 7 bases from J, the junction contained 7 bases not matched to a gene. The CDR3 has 14 residues. CDR3 DNA: TGTGCCAGCAGTTCCACAGGGGAATGGCAGCCCCAGCATTTT. Amino acids: CASSSTGEWQPQHF.

As concerns this clonotype: A read error may account for a junction end that differs from germline. The gene calls are TRBV7-6 and TRBJ2-1; 8 bases are a match to TRBD2. CDR3 size: 16 residues. Germline V gene sequence: CDR1 SGHVS, CDR2 FNYEAQ. CDR3 nucleotide sequence: TGTGTCAGCAGCTTAGAACCAGCGGGGGTCCACAATGAGCAGTTCTTC. This codes for CVSSLEPAGVHNEQFF. The full variable domain, in which reference TRBV7-6 and TRBJ2-1 provide the parts outside the CDR3, is GAGVSQSPRYKVTKRGQDVALRCDPISGHVSLYWYRQALGQGPEFLTYFNYEAQQDKSGLPNDRFSAERPEGSISTLTIQRTEQRDSAMYRCVSSLEPAGVHNEQFFGPGTRLTVL.

The chain links TRBV7-9 to TRBJ1-1; D perhaps matches TRBD1 (5 bases). Trimming removed 11 bases from V and 5 bases from J, with 18 bases in between. This CDR3 has 13 residues. From germline, CDR1 is SEHNR and CDR2 FQNEAQ (reference sequence). The CDR3 nucleotides read TGTGCCTTCAAGCGCGGGGGAGATACTGAAGCTTTCTTT. As protein: CAFKRGGDTEAFF.

This clonotype was seen ten or more times. DNA for the CDR3: TGTGCCAGCAGCTTAGCGTCGGCAGGCCCTAGCACAGATACGCAGTATTTT. Protein: CASSLASAGPSTDTQYF. V gene TRBV7-2 combines with J gene TRBJ2-3; no definite D call. V was clipped by 0 bases and J by 0 bases, with 13 bases between them. The CDR3 consists of 17 residues. CDR1 and CDR2 from the germline V gene are SGHTA and FQGNSA.

This clonotype turned up a few times. V is TRBV6-6 and J is TRBJ2-5, with a possible D match to TRBD1 (6 bases). Trimming stripped 5 bases from V and 5 bases from J, with 12 bases between. The CDR3 consists of 13 residues. Germline CDR1 reads MNHNY; CDR2 reads SVGAGI (reference sequence). The CDR3 loop is CASSRQVSETQYF. The CDR3 DNA reads as TGTGCCAGCAGTCGACAGGTCAGTGAGACCCAGTACTTC.

About this clonotype: The junction departs from the called germline gene at one end, perhaps through a read error. The rearrangement joins TRBV7-9 to TRBJ1-1; D not certain. CDR1 is SEHNR, CDR2 FQNEAQ, per germline (reference sequence). The CDR3 is 11 amino acids. For the CDR3, the DNA is TGTGCGCCAGCGGTGAACACTGAAGCTTTATTT. It codes for CAPAVNTEALF. Full variable domain (missing parts from reference TRBV7-9 and TRBJ1-1): DTGVSQNPRHKITKRGQNVTFRCDPISEHNRLYWYRQTLGQGPEFLTYFQNEAQLEKSRLLSDRFSAERPKGSFSTLEIQRTEQGDSAMYLCAPAVNTEALFGQGTRLTVV.

In the case of this clonotype: This sequence may be a read error, since a much larger clone differs from it by one base. The CDR3 protein is CSVEEQGLEEQYF. CDR3 in DNA: TGCAGCGTTGAAGAGCAAGGGCTTGAGGAGCAGTACTTC. The chain recombines TRBV29-1 with TRBJ2-7; no reliable D call. The CDR3 runs 13 residues. The V gene's germline CDR1 is SQVTM and CDR2 ANQGSEA. Trimming took 0 bases from V and 7 from J, leaving 13 bases between them.

This clonotype was seen at least ten times. The gene calls are TRBV3-1 and TRBJ2-7, with D possibly being TRBD1 (5 bases). CDR3 length: 14 amino acids. The V end lost 1 base, the J end lost 4 bases, and 11 bases lay between the germline ends. Germline V CDR1 and CDR2: LGHDT, YNNKEL (reference sequence). CDR3 in DNA: TGTGCCAGCAGCCAAGCCCCCCAGGGTTACGAGCAGTACTTC. Translation gives CASSQAPQGYEQYF.

This chain uses TRBV15 with TRBJ1-6; D remains unclear. V was shortened by 2 bases and J by 10 bases, with 12 bases between the two germline ends. This CDR3 region has 14 residues. CDR1 LNHNV and CDR2 YYDKDF come from the germline V gene (reference sequence). The CDR3 is CATSRNEEYSPLHF. CDR3 bases: TGTGCCACCAGCAGAAATGAGGAATACTCACCCCTCCACTTT.

This clonotype turned up a few times. The rearrangement joins TRBV11-2 to TRBJ2-7; D is uncertain. Germline-derived CDR1 and CDR2 are SGHAT and FQNNGV. The CDR3 loop spans 14 amino acids. V lost 2 bases to trimming and J lost 2 bases, with 10 bases between them. CDR3 sequence: CASSLIGGTYEQYF. The CDR3 DNA reads as TGTGCCAGCAGCTTAATTGGCGGTACCTACGAGCAGTACTTC.

CDR3 coding DNA: TGTGCCTGGCTACAGGGTGACGAAACAGATACGCAGTATTTT. Protein product: CAWLQGDETDTQYF. The chain couples TRBV30 to TRBJ2-3; TRBD1 is a possible D gene (6 bases). Trimming pared 5 bases from V and 3 bases from J, leaving 15 bases between. The germline V gene has CDR1 GTSNPN and CDR2 SVGIG (reference sequence). CDR3 length: 14 residues.

This clonotype was counted only a few times. J is TRBJ2-1 and V is TRBV2; TRBD1 aligns across 8 bases. TRBJ2-7 matches the DNA end more closely, so the J call is doubtful. CDR3 length equals 17 residues. Per germline, CDR1 SNHLY and CDR2 FYNNEI. DNA for the CDR3: TGTGCCAGCAGTAGTGGACAGGGTCATGGTACGTACAATGAGCAGTACTTC. It specifies CASSSGQGHGTYNEQYF.